Below are 26 T cell receptor beta chains sequenced from a single sample in a study of CD8 T cells in Susac syndrome. The authors reverse transcribed 0.5 to 1 ug RNA with random hexamers. MiXCR, run by TCRdb on the immunoSEQ multiplex PCR reads, gives a single entry per CDR3 protein. The sample includes 100,000 to 150,000 distinct CDR3 sequences, 90% to 95% of them seen just once. Sequenced: CD8+ T cells from PBMCs. The origin of the receptors is a human donor with Susac syndrome.

V usage is TRBV4-1 and J usage is TRBJ1-1, with 10 bases identical to TRBD1. CDR3 length: 14 amino acids. Germline assignment: CDR1 MGHRA and CDR2 YSYEKL. The V segment lost 4 bases and the J segment 8 bases; nucleotides outside the gene matches: 7. This CDR3 is CASSPGQGRREAFF. The CDR3 DNA is TGCGCCAGCAGCCCGGGACAGGGGCGCCGAGAAGCTTTCTTT.

The genes are TRBV3-1 and TRBJ1-2; possible D gene TRBD1, 5 bases. Germline V gene sequence: CDR1 LGHDT, CDR2 YNNKEL (reference sequence). This CDR3 region has 14 residues. V lost 1 base, J lost 3 bases, and 9 bases lay in between. The CDR3 nucleotides are TGTGCCAGCAGCCAAGTTCCAGGGTACTATGGCTACACCTTC. As protein: CASSQVPGYYGYTF.

Here the CDR3 reads CASSWDPNPATYGYTF. DNA of the CDR3: TGTGCCAGCAGCTGGGACCCAAATCCGGCCACTTATGGCTACACCTTC. The chain has TRBV5-4 and TRBJ1-2; the D gene is possibly TRBD1 (5 bases). Germline V gives CDR1 SGHNT, CDR2 YYREEE (reference sequence). The length of the CDR3 is 16 residues. Trimming took 3 bases from V and 5 from J, leaving 20 bases between them.

The chain carries TRBV11-2 and TRBJ2-5; the D is unclear. Per the germline V gene, CDR1 is SGHAT and CDR2 is FQNNGV. The V and J ends lost 1 base and 1 base respectively, with 10 bases between them. The length of the CDR3 is 15 residues. The chain's CDR3 is CASSLGVSFQETQYF. The CDR3 DNA reads as TGTGCCAGCAGCTTAGGAGTCTCTTTCCAAGAGACCCAGTACTTC.

This clonotype was observed a single time. This chain joins TRBV19 and TRBJ1-2; the match to TRBD1 covers 8 bases. CDR1 and CDR2 from the germline V gene are LNHDA and SQIVND (reference sequence). CDR3 length: 14 residues. V shed 6 bases and J 7 bases; nucleotides not matched to a gene: 10. CDR3 in amino acids: CASSQPGQGGGYTF. As DNA, the CDR3 is TGTGCCAGTAGCCAACCAGGACAGGGAGGTGGCTACACCTTC.

This chain connects TRBV6-2 or TRBV6-3 to TRBJ2-2; tentatively, D is TRBD2 (6 bases). Trimming stripped 0 bases from V and 4 bases from J, with 9 bases between. The CDR3 has 15 residues. Germline values: CDR1 MNHEY, CDR2 SVGEGT. The CDR3 is CASSYSERVTGELFF. The CDR3 DNA reads TGTGCCAGCAGTTACTCTGAGCGGGTCACCGGGGAGCTGTTTTTT.

The gene calls are TRBV15 and TRBJ2-1, with 8 bases that match TRBD2. The germline V gene encodes CDR1 LNHNV and CDR2 YYDKDF (reference sequence). The length of the CDR3 is 16 residues. V was clipped by 3 bases and J by 6 bases; unmatched bases: 10. Here the CDR3 DNA reads TGTGCCACCAGCAGGGCGGCGAGCGGGAGATCCAATGAGCAGTTCTTC. Protein: CATSRAASGRSNEQFF.

V gene TRBV19 combines with J gene TRBJ2-2, with TRBD1 identical over 9 bases. The germline V gene encodes CDR1 LNHDA and CDR2 SQIVND (reference sequence). Losses at the gene ends were 6 bases for V and 4 bases for J; bases not matched to a gene: 3. The CDR3 is 14 residues long. CDR3 amino acids: CASSGTGLTGELFF. DNA of the CDR3: TGTGCCAGTAGCGGGACAGGGCTCACCGGGGAGCTGTTTTTT.

V usage is TRBV30 and J usage is TRBJ2-5; 9 nucleotides match TRBD1. The V and J ends lost 5 bases and 7 bases, in that order; junction bases with no gene match: 17. The CDR3 has 16 residues. Germline V gene lookup returns CDR1 GTSNPN and CDR2 SVGIG (reference sequence). The DNA for the CDR3 is TGTGCCTGGGCTAAGGGGAACTCGGGACAGGGACGGACCCAGTACTTC. Its protein product is CAWAKGNSGQGRTQYF.

This chain connects TRBV7-6 to TRBJ2-7, with 9 bases matching TRBD1. Germline CDR1 SGHVS, CDR2 FNYEAQ. CDR3 length equals 15 residues. J was trimmed by 1 base and V by 1 base; bases with no gene match: 2. The CDR3 sequence is CASSLGQGGSYEQYF. CDR3 in DNA: TGTGCCAGCAGCTTAGGACAGGGGGGGTCCTACGAGCAGTACTTC.

The rearrangement links TRBV4-2 to TRBJ2-1; D ambiguous. Germline V CDR1 and CDR2: LGHNA, YNFKEQ. CDR3 length: 13 amino acids. The V and J ends lost 0 bases and 7 bases respectively, with 7 bases between them. CDR3 sequence reads: CASSQERQNEQFF. The CDR3 DNA is TGTGCCAGCAGCCAAGAACGCCAGAATGAGCAGTTCTTC.

The chain has TRBV2 and TRBJ1-2; no clear D. This CDR3 has 14 amino acids. Germline-derived CDR1 and CDR2 are SNHLY and FYNNEI. The V end was cut by 6 bases, the J end by 5 bases, with 16 bases between. The CDR3 DNA follows: TGTGCCAGCAGCGAGGACGTAACGAGTTATGGCTACACCTTC. As protein: CASSEDVTSYGYTF.

The chain carries TRBV12-3 or TRBV12-4 and TRBJ2-5, with D maybe TRBD1 (5 bases). CDR3 length equals 14 residues. V shed 5 bases and J shed 5 bases, with 15 bases lying between them. CDR3 protein: CASSPQGFGETQYF. The CDR3 region has the DNA TGTGCCAGCAGTCCCCAGGGATTCGGGGAGACCCAGTACTTC.

CDR3 sequence: CASSFSGSPDTQYF. The CDR3, as DNA: TGTGCCAGCAGTTTTAGCGGGAGTCCTGATACGCAGTATTTT. This chain joins TRBV6-5 and TRBJ2-3, with 9 bases identical to TRBD2. V lost 4 bases to trimming and J lost 6 bases; unmatched junction nucleotides: 5. The CDR3 length is 14 residues. Germline V gives CDR1 MNHEY, CDR2 SVGAGI.

In this sample, this clonotype turned up once. The rearrangement uses TRBV5-5 and TRBJ2-6, with D perhaps matching TRBD1 (6 bases). This CDR3 region has 20 residues. The ends were cut back, 4 bases at V and 0 bases at J, with 23 bases in the middle. Germline CDR1 reads SGHKS; CDR2 reads YYEKEE (reference sequence). The CDR3 here is CASSAKYRDTGYSGANVLTF. The DNA for the CDR3 is TGTGCCAGCAGCGCCAAGTACCGGGACACGGGATACTCTGGGGCCAACGTCCTGACTTTC.

The gene calls are TRBV20-1 and TRBJ2-1; D is undetermined. Germline assignment: CDR1 DFQATT and CDR2 SNEGSKA (reference sequence). The CDR3 loop spans 15 amino acids. The V end was cut by 5 bases, the J end by 4 bases, with 18 bases between. CDR3 DNA: TGCAGTGCTCCCCTTTCGTTGACGGATTACAATGAGCAGTTCTTC. The encoded protein is CSAPLSLTDYNEQFF.

This sequence joins TRBV7-9 and TRBJ2-1; D possibly corresponds to TRBD2 (5 bases). This CDR3 contains 15 residues. Germline V gene sequence: CDR1 SEHNR, CDR2 FQNEAQ (reference sequence). V lost 1 base, J lost 5 bases, and 12 bases lay in between. CDR3 sequence (DNA): TGTGCCAGCAGCTTAGTTGCTAGCAGCCACAATGAGCAGTTCTTC. Protein: CASSLVASSHNEQFF.

Concerning this clonotype: At one boundary the junction diverges from the germline segment, which might be a read error. The rearrangement uses TRBV2 and TRBJ1-4; 9 nucleotides line up with TRBD1. The CDR3 consists of 15 residues. The germline gives CDR1 SNHLY, CDR2 FYNNEI. This CDR3 reads CASSLGTGTSEKLFF. The DNA of the CDR3 is TGTGCCAGCAGTCTCGGGACAGGGACTAGTGAAAAACTGTTTTTT.

This sequence joins TRBV4-1 and TRBJ2-1; D may be TRBD1 or TRBD2 (5 bases each). Trimming took 3 bases from V and 6 from J, leaving 24 bases between them. The CDR3 loop spans 18 amino acids. Germline V gives CDR1 MGHRA, CDR2 YSYEKL. CDR3: CASSHRAVGAEGVNEQFF. The CDR3 DNA reads as TGCGCCAGCAGCCACCGGGCGGTAGGGGCCGAGGGTGTCAATGAGCAGTTCTTC.

The chain employs TRBV28 and TRBJ1-2; D is ambiguous. The CDR3 extends over 15 amino acids. V lost 6 bases, J lost 6 bases, and 20 bases lay in between. From germline, CDR1 is MDHEN and CDR2 SYDVKM. The CDR3 DNA sequence: TGTGCCAGCAGAAGACCTCCCGCTGGTCCCCATGGCTACACCTTC. This gives the protein CASRRPPAGPHGYTF.

The V and J genes are TRBV5-1 and TRBJ2-5; perhaps TRBD2 as D (5 bases). The CDR3 contains 14 residues. V lost 7 bases to trimming and J lost 2 bases, with 15 bases between them. The germline CDR1 and CDR2 sequences are SGHRS and YFSETQ. The CDR3 nucleotides are TGCGCCAGCCATTCCTCGGGGTTACAAGAGACCCAGTACTTC. As protein: CASHSSGLQETQYF.

The CDR3 DNA follows: TGTGCCAGCAGCTTGGGACTAGGGACCTACGAGCAGTACTTC. Translated: CASSLGLGTYEQYF. The chain uses TRBV7-6 and TRBJ2-7, with TRBD2 matching over 8 bases. Unmatched junction bases numbered 3, after V lost 3 bases and J lost 2 bases. CDR1 and CDR2 from the germline V gene are SGHVS and FNYEAQ. The CDR3 sequence is 14 residues long.

The chain couples TRBV5-4 to TRBJ2-7; D may be TRBD1 or TRBD2 (5 bases each). V was shortened by 2 bases and J by 3 bases, with 12 bases between the two germline ends. There are 14 residues in the CDR3. The V gene's germline CDR1 is SGHNT and CDR2 YYREEE (reference sequence). The CDR3 DNA reads as TGTGCCAGCAGCTTCTCTCAGGGAGACTACGAGCAGTACTTC. Translation: CASSFSQGDYEQYF.

The chain is built from TRBV30 and TRBJ1-2; tentative D call: TRBD1 (6 bases). Per the germline V gene, CDR1 is GTSNPN and CDR2 is SVGIG (reference sequence). V dropped 6 bases and J dropped 3 bases, with 14 bases sitting between them. The CDR3 has 13 residues. The CDR3 sequence is CACLGGADYGYTF. CDR3 DNA: TGTGCCTGCCTAGGGGGGGCTGACTATGGCTACACCTTC.

This clonotype appeared a few times. The chain combines TRBV7-9 with TRBJ2-7; no reliable D call. This CDR3 comprises 11 residues. V was pared by 5 bases and J by 1 base, with 3 bases between. CDR1 is SEHNR, CDR2 FQNEAQ, per germline (reference sequence). The CDR3 coding sequence is TGTGCCAGCAGCCCTTCCTACGAGCAGTACTTC. Protein product: CASSPSYEQYF. Full variable domain (rest looked up from reference TRBV7-9 and TRBJ2-7): DTGVSQNPRHKITKRGQNVTFRCDPISEHNRLYWYRQTLGQGPEFLTYFQNEAQLEKSRLLSDRFSAERPKGSFSTLEIQRTEQGDSAMYLCASSPSYEQYFGPGTRLTVT.

The V gene is TRBV20-1, the J gene TRBJ1-1; no definite D call. Trimming took off 7 bases at V and 0 bases at J, with 9 bases between the two ends. The CDR3 extends over 12 amino acids. CDR1 DFQATT and CDR2 SNEGSKA come from the germline V gene (reference sequence). The CDR3 DNA reads TGCAGTGTGAGAGGCATGAACACTGAAGCTTTCTTT. This gives the protein CSVRGMNTEAFF.